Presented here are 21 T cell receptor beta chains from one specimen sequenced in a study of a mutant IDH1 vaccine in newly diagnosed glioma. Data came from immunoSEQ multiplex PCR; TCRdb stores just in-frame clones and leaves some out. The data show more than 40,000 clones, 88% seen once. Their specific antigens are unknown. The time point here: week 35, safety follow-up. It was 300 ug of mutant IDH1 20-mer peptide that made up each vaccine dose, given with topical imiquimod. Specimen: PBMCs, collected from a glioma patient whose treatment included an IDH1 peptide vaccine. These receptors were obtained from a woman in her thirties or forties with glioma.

CDR3 bases: TGTGCCAGTAGTGGCGGCTCGCTAGCGGGAGGCGCAGATACGCAGTATTTT. It translates to CASSGGSLAGGADTQYF. The chain carries TRBV19 and TRBJ2-3; the match to TRBD2 covers 11 bases. This CDR3 region has 17 residues. Germline CDR1 is LNHDA and CDR2 is SQIVND (reference sequence). V was pared by 5 bases and J by 4 bases, with 11 bases of the junction left unmatched.

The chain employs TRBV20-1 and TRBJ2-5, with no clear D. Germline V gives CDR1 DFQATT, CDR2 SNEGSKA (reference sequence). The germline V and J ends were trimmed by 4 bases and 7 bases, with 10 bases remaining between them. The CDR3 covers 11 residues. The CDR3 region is CSAISRATQYF. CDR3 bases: TGCAGTGCTATTAGCCGGGCGACCCAGTACTTC.

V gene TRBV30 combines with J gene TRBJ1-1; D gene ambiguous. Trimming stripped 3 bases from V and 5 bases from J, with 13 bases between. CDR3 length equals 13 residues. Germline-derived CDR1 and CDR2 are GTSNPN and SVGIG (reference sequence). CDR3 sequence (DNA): TGTGCCTGGAGATCAGACCCCCAGACTGAAGCTTTCTTT. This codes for CAWRSDPQTEAFF. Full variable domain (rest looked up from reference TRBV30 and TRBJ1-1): SQTIHQWPATLVQPVGSPLSLECTVEGTSNPNLYWYRQAAGRGLQLLFYSVGIGQISSEVPQNLSASRPQDRQFILSSKKLLLSDSGFYLCAWRSDPQTEAFFGQGTRLTVV.

CDR3 coding DNA: TGTGCCAGCAGCTGGGAGGGCTTCGACGAGCAGTACTTC. It encodes CASSWEGFDEQYF. The J gene is TRBJ2-7, the V gene TRBV5-4; 7 nucleotides match TRBD2. V was pared by 3 bases and J by 5 bases, with 5 bases of the junction left unmatched. This CDR3 region has 13 residues. Germline V gives CDR1 SGHNT, CDR2 YYREEE (reference sequence).

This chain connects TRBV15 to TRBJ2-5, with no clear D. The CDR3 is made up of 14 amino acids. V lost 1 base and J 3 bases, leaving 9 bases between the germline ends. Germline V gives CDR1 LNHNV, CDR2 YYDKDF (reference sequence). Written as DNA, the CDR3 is TGTGCCACCAGCAGAGGTGGCGGTAAAGAGACCCAGTACTTC. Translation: CATSRGGGKETQYF.

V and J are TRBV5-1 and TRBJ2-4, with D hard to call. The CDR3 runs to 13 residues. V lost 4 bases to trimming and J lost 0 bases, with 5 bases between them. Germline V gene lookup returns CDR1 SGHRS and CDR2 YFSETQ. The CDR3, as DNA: TGCGCCAGCAGCGAGTTAGCCAAAAACATTCAGTACTTC. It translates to CASSELAKNIQYF.

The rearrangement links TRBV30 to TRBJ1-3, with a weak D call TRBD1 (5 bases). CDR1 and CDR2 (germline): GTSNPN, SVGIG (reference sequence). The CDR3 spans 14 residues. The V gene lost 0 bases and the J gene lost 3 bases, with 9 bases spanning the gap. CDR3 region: CAWSVWGVGNTIYF. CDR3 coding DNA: TGTGCCTGGAGTGTCTGGGGGGTTGGAAACACCATATATTTT.

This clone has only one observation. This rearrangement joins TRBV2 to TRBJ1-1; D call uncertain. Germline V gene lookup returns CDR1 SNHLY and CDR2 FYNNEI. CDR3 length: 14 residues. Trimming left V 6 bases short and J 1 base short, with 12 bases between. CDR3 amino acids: CASSNNPPNTEAFF. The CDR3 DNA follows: TGTGCCAGCAGCAATAACCCGCCGAACACTGAAGCTTTCTTT.

The CDR3 region has the DNA TGTGCCAGCAGCGTAGAGGGGGAGCTGTTTTTT. It translates to CASSVEGELFF. This rearrangement joins TRBV9 to TRBJ2-2; D gene uncertain. Trimming removed 0 bases at V and 8 bases at J, with 2 bases between. Germline V gene sequence: CDR1 SGDLS, CDR2 YYNGEE. The CDR3 spans 11 residues.

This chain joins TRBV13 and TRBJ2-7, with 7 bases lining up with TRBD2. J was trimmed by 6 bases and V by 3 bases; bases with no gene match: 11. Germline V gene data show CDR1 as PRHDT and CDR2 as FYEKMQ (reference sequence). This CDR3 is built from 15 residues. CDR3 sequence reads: CASSLGGSKYGEQYF. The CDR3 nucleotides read TGTGCCAGCAGCTTGGGGGGGTCTAAGTACGGCGAGCAGTACTTC. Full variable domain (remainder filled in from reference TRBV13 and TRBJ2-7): AAGVIQSPRHLIKEKRETATLKCYPIPRHDTVYWYQQGPGQDPQFLISFYEKMQSDKGSIPDRFSAQQFSDYHSELNMSSLELGDSALYFCASSLGGSKYGEQYFGPGTRLTVT.

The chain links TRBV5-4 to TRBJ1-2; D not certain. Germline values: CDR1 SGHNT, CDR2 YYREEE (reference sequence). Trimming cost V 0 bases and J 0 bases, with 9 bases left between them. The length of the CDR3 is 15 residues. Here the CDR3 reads CASSLALGTNYGYTF. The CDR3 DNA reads TGTGCCAGCAGCTTGGCCCTGGGGACTAACTATGGCTACACCTTC. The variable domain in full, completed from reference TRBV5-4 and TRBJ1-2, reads ETGVTQSPTHLIKTRGQQVTLRCSSQSGHNTVSWYQQALGQGPQFIFQYYREEENGRGNFPPRFSGLQFPNYSSELNVNALELDDSALYLCASSLALGTNYGYTFGSGTRLTVV.

CDR3 DNA sequence: TGTGCCAGTTCCTTTGGGACAGGCCCCTACGAGCAGTACTTC. Encoded protein: CASSFGTGPYEQYF. The chain combines TRBV19 with TRBJ2-7, with 8 bases identical to TRBD1. Germline lookup yields CDR1 LNHDA and CDR2 SQIVND (reference sequence). The CDR3 totals 14 residues. V gave up 8 bases and J gave up 2 bases; unmatched junction bases: 8.

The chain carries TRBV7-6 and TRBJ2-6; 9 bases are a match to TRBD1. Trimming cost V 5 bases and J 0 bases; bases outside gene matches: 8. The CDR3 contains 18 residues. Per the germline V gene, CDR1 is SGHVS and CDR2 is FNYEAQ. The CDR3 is CASSLGTGLPSGANVLTF. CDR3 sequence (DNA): TGTGCCAGCAGCCTTGGGACAGGGCTTCCCTCTGGGGCCAACGTCCTGACTTTC.

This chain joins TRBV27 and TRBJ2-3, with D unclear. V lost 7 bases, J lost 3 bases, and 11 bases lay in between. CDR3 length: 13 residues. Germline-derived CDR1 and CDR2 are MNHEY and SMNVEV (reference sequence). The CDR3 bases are TGTGCCAGCAAAGTTGGCGGTACAGATACGCAGTATTTT. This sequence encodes CASKVGGTDTQYF.

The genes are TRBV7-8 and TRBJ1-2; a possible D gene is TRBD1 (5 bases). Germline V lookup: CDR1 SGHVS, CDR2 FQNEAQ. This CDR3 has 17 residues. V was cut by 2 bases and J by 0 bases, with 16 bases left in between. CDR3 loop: CASSLMSGTWANYGYTF. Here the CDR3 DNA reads TGTGCCAGCAGCTTAATGTCGGGGACCTGGGCTAACTATGGCTACACCTTC.

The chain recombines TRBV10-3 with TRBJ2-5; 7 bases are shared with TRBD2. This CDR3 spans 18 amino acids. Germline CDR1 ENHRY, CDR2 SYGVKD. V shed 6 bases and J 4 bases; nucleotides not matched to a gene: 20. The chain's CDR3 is CAISPVVLGGGPPETQYF. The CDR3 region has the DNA TGTGCCATCAGCCCTGTGGTTTTGGGCGGGGGTCCTCCAGAGACCCAGTACTTC.

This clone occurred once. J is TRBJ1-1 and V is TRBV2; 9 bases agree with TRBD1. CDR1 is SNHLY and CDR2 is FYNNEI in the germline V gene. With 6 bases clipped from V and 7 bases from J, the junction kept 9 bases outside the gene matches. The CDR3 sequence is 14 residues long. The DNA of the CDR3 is TGTGCCAGCAGCAGAAGGGGACAGGGACTTGAAGCTTTCTTT. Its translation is CASSRRGQGLEAFF.

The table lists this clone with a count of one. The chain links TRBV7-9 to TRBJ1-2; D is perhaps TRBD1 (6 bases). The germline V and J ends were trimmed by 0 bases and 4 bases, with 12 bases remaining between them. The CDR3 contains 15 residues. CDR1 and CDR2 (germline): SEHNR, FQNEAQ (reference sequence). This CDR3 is CASSLASGGAYGYTF. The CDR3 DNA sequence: TGTGCCAGCAGCTTAGCGTCTGGGGGGGCCTATGGCTACACCTTC.

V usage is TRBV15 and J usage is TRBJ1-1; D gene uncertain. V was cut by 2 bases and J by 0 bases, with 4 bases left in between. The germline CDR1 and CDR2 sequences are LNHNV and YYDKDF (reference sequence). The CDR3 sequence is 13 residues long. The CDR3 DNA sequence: TGTGCCACCAGCAGATTCATGAACACTGAAGCTTTCTTT. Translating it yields CATSRFMNTEAFF.

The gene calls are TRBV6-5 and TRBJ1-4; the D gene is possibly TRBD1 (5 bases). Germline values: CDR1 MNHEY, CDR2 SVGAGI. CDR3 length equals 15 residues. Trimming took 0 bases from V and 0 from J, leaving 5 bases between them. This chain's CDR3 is CASSYSGATNEKLFF. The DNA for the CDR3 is TGTGCCAGCAGTTACTCGGGGGCAACTAATGAAAAACTGTTTTTT.

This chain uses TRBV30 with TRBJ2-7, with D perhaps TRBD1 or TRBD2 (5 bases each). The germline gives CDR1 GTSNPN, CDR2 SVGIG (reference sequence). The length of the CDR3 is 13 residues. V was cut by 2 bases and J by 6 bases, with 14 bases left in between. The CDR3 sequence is CAWSTGTRSEQYF. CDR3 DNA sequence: TGTGCCTGGAGTACGGGGACCAGAAGCGAGCAGTACTTC.